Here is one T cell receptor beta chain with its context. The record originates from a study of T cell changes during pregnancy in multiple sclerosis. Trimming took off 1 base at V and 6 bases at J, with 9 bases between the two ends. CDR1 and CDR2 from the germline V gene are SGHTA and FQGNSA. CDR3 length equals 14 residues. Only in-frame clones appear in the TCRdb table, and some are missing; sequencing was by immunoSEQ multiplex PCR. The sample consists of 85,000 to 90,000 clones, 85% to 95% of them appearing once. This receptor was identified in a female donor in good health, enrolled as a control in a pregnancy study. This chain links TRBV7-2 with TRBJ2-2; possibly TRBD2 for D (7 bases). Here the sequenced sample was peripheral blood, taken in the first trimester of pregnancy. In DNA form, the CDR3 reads TGTGCCAGCAGCTTAGACGGGGGGCCCGGGGAGCTGTTTTTT. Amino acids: CASSLDGGPGELFF.